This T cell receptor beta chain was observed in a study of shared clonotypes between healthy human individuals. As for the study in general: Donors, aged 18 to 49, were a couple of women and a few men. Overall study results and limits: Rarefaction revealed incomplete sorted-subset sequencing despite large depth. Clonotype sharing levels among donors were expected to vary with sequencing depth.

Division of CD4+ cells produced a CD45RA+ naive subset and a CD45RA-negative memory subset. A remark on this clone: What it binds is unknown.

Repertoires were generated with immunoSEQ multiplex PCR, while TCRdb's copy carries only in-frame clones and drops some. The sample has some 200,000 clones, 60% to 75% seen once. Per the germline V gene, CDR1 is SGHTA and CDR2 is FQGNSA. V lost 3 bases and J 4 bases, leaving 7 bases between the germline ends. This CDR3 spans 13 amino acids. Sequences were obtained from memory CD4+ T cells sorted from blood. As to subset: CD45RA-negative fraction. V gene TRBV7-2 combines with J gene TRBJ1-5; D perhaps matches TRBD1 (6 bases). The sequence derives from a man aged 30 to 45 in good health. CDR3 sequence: CASSLGANQPQHF. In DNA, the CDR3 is TGTGCCAGCAGCTTGGGGGCGAATCAGCCCCAGCATTTT.